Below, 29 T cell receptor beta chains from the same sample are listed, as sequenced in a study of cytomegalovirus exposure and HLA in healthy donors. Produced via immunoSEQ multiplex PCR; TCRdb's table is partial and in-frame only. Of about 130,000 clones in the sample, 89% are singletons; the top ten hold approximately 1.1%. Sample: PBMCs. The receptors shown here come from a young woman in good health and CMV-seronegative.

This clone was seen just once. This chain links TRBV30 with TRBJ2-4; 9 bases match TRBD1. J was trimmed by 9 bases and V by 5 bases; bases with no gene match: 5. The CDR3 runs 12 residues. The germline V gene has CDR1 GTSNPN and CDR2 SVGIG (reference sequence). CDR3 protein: CAWGTGSIIQYF. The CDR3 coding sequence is TGTGCCTGGGGGACAGGGTCGATCATTCAGTACTTC.

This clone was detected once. The CDR3 sequence is CAWSSYAYNEQFF. CDR3 DNA: TGTGCCTGGAGTTCTTATGCCTACAATGAGCAGTTCTTC. The rearrangement joins TRBV30 to TRBJ2-1; no reliable D call. V was pared by 2 bases and J by 2 bases, with 7 bases between. CDR1 and CDR2 from the germline V gene are GTSNPN and SVGIG (reference sequence). The CDR3 has 13 amino acids.

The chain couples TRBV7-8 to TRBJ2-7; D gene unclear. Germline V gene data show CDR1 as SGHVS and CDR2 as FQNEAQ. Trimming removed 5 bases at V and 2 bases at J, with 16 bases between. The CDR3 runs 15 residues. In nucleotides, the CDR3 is TGTGCCAGCAGCCCCGGAGACCGCCCTACCTACGAGCAGTACGTC. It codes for CASSPGDRPTYEQYV.

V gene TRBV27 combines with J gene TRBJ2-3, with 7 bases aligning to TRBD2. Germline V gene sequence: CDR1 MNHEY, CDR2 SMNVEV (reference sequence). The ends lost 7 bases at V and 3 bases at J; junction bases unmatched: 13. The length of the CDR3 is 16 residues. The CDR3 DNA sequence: TGTGCCAGCACCCCCCTAGCGGCAGAGTGGACAGATACGCAGTATTTT. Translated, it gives CASTPLAAEWTDTQYF.

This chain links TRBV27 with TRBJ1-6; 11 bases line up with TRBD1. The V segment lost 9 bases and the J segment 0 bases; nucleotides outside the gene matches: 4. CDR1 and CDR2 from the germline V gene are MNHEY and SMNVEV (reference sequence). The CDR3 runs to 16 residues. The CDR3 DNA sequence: TGTGCCAGTAGGGACAGGGGGATCTCCTATAATTCACCCCTCCACTTT. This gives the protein CASRDRGISYNSPLHF.

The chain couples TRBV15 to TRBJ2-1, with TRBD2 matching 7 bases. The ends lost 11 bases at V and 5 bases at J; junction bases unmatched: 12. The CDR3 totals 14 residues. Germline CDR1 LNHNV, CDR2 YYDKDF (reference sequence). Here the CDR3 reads CASLGGGQNNEQFF. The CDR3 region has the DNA TGTGCCTCCCTTGGGGGAGGGCAAAACAATGAGCAGTTCTTC.

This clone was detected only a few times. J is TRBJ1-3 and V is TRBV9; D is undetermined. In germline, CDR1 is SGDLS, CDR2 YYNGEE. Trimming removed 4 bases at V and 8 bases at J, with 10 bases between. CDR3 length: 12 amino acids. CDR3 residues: CASSRRLDTIYF. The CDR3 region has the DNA TGTGCCAGCAGCCGCAGACTGGACACCATATATTTT. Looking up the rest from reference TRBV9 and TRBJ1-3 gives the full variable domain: DSGVTQTPKHLITATGQRVTLRCSPRSGDLSVYWYQQSLDQGLQFLIQYYNGEERAKGNILERFSAQQFPDLHSELNLSSLELGDSALYFCASSRRLDTIYFGEGSWLTVV.

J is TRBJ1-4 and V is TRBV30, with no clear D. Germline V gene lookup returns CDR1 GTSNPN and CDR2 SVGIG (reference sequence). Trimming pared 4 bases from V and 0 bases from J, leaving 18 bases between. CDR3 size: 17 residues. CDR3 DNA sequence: TGTGCCTGGAATGGTATCCGGGTTTCAACAACTAATGAAAAACTGTTTTTT. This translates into CAWNGIRVSTTNEKLFF.

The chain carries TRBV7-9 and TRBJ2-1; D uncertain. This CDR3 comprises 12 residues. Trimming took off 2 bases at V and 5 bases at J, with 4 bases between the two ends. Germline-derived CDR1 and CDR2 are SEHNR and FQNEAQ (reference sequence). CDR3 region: CASSLSDNEQFF. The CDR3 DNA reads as TGTGCCAGCAGCTTATCGGACAATGAGCAGTTCTTC.

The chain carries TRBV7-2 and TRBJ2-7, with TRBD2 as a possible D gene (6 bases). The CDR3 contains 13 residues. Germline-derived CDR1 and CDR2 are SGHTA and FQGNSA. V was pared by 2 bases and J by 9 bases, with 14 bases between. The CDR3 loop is CASSLPPIAVQYF. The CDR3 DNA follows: TGTGCCAGCAGCTTACCGCCTATAGCGGTGCAGTACTTC.

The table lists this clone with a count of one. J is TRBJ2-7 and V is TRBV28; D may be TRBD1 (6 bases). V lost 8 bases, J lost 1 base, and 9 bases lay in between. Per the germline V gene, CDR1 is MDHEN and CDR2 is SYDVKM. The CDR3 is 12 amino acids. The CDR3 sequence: CASRTGSYEQYF. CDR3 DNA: TGTGCCAGCCGAACAGGGTCCTACGAGCAGTACTTC.

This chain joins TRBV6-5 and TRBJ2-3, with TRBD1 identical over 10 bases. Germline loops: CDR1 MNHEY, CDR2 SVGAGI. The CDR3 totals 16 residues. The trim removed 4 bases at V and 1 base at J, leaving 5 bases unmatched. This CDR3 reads CASSLRTGGGTDTQYF. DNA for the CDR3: TGTGCCAGCAGTTTACGGACAGGGGGAGGCACAGATACGCAGTATTTT.

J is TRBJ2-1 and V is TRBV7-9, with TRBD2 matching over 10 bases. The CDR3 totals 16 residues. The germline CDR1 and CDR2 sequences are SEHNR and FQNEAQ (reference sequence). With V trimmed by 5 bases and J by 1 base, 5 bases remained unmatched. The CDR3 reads CASSPGAGGSYNEQFF. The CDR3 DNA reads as TGTGCCAGCAGCCCTGGAGCGGGGGGGTCCTACAATGAGCAGTTCTTC. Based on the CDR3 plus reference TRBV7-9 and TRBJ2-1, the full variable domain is DTGVSQNPRHKITKRGQNVTFRCDPISEHNRLYWYRQTLGQGPEFLTYFQNEAQLEKSRLLSDRFSAERPKGSFSTLEIQRTEQGDSAMYLCASSPGAGGSYNEQFFGPGTRLTVL.

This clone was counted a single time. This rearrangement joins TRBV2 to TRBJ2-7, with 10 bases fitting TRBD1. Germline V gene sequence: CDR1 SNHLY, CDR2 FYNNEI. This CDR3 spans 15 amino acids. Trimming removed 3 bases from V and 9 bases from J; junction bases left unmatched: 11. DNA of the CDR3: TGTGCCAGCAGTGATCCGGGACAGGGGACAACCGGGCAGTACTTC. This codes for CASSDPGQGTTGQYF.

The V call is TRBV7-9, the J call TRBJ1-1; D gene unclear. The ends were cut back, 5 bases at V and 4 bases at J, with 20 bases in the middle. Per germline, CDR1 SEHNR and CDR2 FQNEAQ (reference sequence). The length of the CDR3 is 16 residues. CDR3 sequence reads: CASSLGAGDGVTEAFF. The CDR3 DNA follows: TGTGCCAGCAGCCTAGGTGCGGGAGACGGTGTCACTGAAGCTTTCTTT.

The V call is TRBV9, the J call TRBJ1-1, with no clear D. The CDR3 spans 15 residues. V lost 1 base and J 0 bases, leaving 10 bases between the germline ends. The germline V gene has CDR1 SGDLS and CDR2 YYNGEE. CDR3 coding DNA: TGTGCCAGCAGCGTATCCCCCTCCTTGAACACTGAAGCTTTCTTT. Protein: CASSVSPSLNTEAFF.

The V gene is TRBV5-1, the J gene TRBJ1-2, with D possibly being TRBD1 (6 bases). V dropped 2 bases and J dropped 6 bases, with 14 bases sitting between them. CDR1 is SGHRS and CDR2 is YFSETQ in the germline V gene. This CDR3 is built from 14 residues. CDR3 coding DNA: TGCGCCAGCAGCTTTGTTCGGGGGGCTGATGGCTACACCTTC. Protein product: CASSFVRGADGYTF.

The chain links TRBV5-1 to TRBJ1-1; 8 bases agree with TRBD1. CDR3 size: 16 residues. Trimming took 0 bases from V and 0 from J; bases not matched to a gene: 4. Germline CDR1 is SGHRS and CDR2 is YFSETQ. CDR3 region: CASSLGQGAMNTEAFF. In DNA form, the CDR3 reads TGCGCCAGCAGCTTGGGGCAGGGGGCTATGAACACTGAAGCTTTCTTT. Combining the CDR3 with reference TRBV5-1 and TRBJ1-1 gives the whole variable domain KAGVTQTPRYLIKTRGQQVTLSCSPISGHRSVSWYQQTPGQGLQFLFEYFSETQRNKGNFPGRFSGRQFSNSRSEMNVSTLELGDSALYLCASSLGQGAMNTEAFFGQGTRLTVV.

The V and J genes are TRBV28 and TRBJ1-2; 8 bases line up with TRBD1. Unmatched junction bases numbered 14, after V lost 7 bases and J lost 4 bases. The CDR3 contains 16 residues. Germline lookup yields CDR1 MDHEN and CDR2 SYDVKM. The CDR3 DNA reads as TGTGCCAGCACAAGGGGAGGACAGGGACTTACCTATGGCTACACCTTC. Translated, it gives CASTRGGQGLTYGYTF.

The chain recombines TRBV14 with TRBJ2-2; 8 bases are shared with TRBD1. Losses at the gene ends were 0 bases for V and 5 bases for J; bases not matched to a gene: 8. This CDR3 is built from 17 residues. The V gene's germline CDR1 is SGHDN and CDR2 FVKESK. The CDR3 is CASSQDGRGLRTGELFF. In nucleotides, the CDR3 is TGTGCCAGCAGCCAAGACGGCAGGGGGCTTCGAACCGGGGAGCTGTTTTTT.

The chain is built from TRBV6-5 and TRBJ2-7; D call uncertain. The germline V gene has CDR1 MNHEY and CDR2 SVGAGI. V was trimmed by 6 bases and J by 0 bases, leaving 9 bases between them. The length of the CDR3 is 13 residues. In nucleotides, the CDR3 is TGTGCCAGCAGCTTTTACAACTCCTACGAGCAGTACTTC. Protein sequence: CASSFYNSYEQYF.

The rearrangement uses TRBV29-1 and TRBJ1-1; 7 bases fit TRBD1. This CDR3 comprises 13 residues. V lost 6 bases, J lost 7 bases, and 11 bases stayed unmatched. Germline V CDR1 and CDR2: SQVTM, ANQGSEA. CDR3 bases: TGCAGCGTGGGCCCGGCAGGGGGAAGTGAAGCTTTCTTT. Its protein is CSVGPAGGSEAFF.

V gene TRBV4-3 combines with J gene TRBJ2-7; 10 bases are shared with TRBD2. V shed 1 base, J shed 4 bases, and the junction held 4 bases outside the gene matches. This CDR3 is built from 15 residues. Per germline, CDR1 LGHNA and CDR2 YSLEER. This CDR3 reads CASSQALAGAYEQYF. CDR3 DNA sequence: TGCGCCAGCAGCCAAGCCCTAGCGGGAGCTTACGAGCAGTACTTC.

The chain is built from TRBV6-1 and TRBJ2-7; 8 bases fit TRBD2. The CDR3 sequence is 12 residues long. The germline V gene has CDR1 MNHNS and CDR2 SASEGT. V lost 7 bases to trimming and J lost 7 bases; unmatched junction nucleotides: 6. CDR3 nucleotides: TGTGCCAGCACCGGGGGGGGCTCAGAGCAGTACGTC. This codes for CASTGGGSEQYV.

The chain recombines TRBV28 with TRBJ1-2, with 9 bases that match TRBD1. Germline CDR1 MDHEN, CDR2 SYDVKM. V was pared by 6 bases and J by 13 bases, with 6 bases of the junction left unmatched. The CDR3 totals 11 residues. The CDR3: CASSRTGVLTF. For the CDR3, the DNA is TGTGCCAGCAGCCGGACAGGGGTCCTCACCTTC.

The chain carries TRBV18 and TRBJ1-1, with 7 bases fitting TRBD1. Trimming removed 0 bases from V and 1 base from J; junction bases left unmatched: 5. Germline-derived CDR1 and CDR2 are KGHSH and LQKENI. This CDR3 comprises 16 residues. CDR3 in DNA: TGTGCCAGCTCACCACCGGTTGCAGGGGGGAACACTGAAGCTTTCTTT. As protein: CASSPPVAGGNTEAFF.

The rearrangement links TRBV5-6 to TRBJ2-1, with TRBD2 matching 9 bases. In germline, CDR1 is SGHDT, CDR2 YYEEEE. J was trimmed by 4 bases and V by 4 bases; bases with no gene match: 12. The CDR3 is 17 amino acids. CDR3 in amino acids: CASSLPSDSGSYNEQFF. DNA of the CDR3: TGTGCCAGCAGCCTGCCATCAGATAGCGGGAGTTACAATGAGCAGTTCTTC.

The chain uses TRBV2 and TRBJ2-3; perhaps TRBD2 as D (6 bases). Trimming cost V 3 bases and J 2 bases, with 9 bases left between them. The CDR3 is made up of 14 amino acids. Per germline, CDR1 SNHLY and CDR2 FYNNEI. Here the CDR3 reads CASSDSGPTDTQYF. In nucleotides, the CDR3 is TGTGCCAGCAGTGACAGCGGGCCCACAGATACGCAGTATTTT.

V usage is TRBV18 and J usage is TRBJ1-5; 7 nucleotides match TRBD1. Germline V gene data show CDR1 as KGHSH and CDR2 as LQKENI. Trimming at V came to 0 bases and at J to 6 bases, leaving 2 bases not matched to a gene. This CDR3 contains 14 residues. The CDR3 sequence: CASSPPPGGQPQHF. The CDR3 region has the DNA TGTGCCAGCTCACCACCGCCAGGGGGTCAGCCCCAGCATTTT. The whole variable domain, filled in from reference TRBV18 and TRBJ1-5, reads NAGVMQNPRHLVRRRGQEARLRCSPMKGHSHVYWYRQLPEEGLKFMVYLQKENIIDESGMPKERFSAEFPKEGPSILRIQQVVRGDSAAYFCASSPPPGGQPQHFGDGTRLSIL.